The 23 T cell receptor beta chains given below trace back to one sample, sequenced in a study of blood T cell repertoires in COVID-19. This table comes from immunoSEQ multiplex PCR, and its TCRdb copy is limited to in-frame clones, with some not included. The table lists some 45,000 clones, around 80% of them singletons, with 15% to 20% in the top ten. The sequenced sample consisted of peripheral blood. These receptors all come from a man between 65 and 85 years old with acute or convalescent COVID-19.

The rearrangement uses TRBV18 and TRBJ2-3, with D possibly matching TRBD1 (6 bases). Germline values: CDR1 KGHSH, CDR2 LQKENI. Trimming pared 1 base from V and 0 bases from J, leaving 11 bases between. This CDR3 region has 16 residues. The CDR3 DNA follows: TGTGCCAGCTCACCACAGGTGACAGGAAGCACAGATACGCAGTATTTT. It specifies CASSPQVTGSTDTQYF.

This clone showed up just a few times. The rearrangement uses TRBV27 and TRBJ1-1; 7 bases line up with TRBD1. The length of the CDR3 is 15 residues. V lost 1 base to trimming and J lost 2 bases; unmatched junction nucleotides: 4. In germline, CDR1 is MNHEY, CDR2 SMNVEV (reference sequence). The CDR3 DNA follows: TGTGCCAGCAGTTTATTGGTAGGGGGCAACACTGAAGCTTTCTTT. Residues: CASSLLVGGNTEAFF.

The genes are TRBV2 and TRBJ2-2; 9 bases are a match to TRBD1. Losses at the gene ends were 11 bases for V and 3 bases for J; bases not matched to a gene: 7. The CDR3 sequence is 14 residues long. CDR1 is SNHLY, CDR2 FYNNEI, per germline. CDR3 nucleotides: TGTGCCGGTGGACAGGGGAGGCACACCGGGGAGCTGTTTTTT. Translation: CAGGQGRHTGELFF. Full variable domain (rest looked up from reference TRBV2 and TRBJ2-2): EPEVTQTPSHQVTQMGQEVILRCVPISNHLYFYWYRQILGQKVEFLVSFYNNEISEKSEIFDDQFSVERPDGSNFTLKIRSTKLEDSAMYFCAGGQGRHTGELFFGEGSRLTVL.

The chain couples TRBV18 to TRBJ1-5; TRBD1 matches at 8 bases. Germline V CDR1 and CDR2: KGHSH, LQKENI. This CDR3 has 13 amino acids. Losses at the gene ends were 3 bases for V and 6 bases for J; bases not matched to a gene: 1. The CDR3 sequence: CASSPQGAQPQHF. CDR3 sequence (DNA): TGTGCCAGCTCACCTCAGGGGGCTCAGCCCCAGCATTTT.

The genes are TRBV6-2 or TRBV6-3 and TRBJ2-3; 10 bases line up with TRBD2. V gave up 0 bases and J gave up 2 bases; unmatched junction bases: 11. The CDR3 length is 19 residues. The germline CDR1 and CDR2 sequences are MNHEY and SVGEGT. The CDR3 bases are TGTGCCAGCAGTTACTCGATTAGCGGGGGGATTCGACTCACAGATACGCAGTATTTT. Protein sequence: CASSYSISGGIRLTDTQYF.

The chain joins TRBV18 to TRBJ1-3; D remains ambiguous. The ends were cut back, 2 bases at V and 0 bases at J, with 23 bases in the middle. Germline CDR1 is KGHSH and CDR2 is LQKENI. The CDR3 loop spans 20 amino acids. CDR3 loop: CASSPSQVPLARVSGNTIYF. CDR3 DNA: TGTGCCAGCTCACCAAGTCAGGTTCCACTTGCGAGGGTCTCTGGAAACACCATATATTTT.

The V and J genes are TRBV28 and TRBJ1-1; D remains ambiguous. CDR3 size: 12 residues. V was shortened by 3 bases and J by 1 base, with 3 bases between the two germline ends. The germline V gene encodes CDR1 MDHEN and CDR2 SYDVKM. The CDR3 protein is CASSFGNTEAFF. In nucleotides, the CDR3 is TGTGCCAGCAGTTTCGGGAACACTGAAGCTTTCTTT.

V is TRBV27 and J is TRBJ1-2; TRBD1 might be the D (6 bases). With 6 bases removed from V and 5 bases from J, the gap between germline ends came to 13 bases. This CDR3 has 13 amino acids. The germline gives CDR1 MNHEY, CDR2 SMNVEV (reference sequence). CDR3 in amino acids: CASSQRGGYGYTF. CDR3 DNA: TGTGCCAGCAGCCAGAGGGGGGGGTATGGCTACACCTTC.

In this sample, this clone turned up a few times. DNA for the CDR3: TGTGCCATCAGAGATGCGGGACTCGCTAACTATGGCTACACCTTC. It encodes CAIRDAGLANYGYTF. The chain links TRBV10-3 to TRBJ1-2, with D possibly being TRBD1 (5 bases). The CDR3 covers 15 residues. Germline V gene lookup returns CDR1 ENHRY and CDR2 SYGVKD. V lost 6 bases, J lost 0 bases, and 14 bases lay in between.

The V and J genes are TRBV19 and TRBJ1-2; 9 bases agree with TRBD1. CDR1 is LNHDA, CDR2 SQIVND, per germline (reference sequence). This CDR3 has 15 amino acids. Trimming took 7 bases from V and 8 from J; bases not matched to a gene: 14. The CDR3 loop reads CASKRDRALPGGYTF. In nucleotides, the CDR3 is TGTGCCAGTAAGAGGGACAGGGCCCTACCGGGCGGCTACACCTTC.

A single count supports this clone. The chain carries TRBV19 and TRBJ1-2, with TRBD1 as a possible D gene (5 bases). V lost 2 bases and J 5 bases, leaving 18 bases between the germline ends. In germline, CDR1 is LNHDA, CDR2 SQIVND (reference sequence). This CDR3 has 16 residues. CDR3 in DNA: TGTGCCAGTAGTATAACCCGCCGGGGGGAGAGGTATGGCTACACCTTC. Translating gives CASSITRRGERYGYTF.

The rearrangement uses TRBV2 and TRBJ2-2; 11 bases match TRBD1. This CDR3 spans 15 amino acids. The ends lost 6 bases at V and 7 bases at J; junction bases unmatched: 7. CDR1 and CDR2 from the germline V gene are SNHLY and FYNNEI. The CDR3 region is CASRRTGGAGGELFF. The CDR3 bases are TGTGCCAGCAGGCGGACAGGGGGCGCCGGCGGGGAGCTGTTTTTT.

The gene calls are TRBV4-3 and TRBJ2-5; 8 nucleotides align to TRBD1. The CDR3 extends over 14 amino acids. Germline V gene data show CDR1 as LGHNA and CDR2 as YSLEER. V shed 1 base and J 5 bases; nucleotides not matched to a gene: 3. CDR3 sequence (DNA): TGCGCCAGCAGCCAAGGGTACAGGGGGGAGACCCAGTACTTC. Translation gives CASSQGYRGETQYF.

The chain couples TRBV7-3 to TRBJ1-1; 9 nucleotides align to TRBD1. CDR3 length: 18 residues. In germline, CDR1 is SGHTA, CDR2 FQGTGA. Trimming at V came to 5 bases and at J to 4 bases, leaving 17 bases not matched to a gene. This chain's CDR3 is CASSRPGATGGATTEAFF. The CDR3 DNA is TGTGCCAGCAGCCGCCCCGGAGCTACAGGGGGCGCGACCACTGAAGCTTTCTTT.

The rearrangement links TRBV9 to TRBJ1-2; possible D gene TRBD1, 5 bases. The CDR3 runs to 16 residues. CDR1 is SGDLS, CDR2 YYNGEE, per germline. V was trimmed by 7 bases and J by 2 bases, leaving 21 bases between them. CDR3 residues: CASSRWGVKENYGYTF. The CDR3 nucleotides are TGTGCCAGCTCCCGTTGGGGGGTGAAGGAAAACTATGGCTACACCTTC. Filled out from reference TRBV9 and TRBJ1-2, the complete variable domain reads DSGVTQTPKHLITATGQRVTLRCSPRSGDLSVYWYQQSLDQGLQFLIQYYNGEERAKGNILERFSAQQFPDLHSELNLSSLELGDSALYFCASSRWGVKENYGYTFGSGTRLTVV.

The DNA of the CDR3 is TGTGCCAGCAGGCCCGGGACAGGGAGTACTGAAGCTTTCTTT. It yields the protein CASRPGTGSTEAFF. The V gene is TRBV7-3, the J gene TRBJ1-1; TRBD1 matches 9 bases. Germline values: CDR1 SGHTA, CDR2 FQGTGA. This CDR3 has 14 amino acids. J gave up 5 bases and V 6 bases, and 7 bases lay outside the gene matches.

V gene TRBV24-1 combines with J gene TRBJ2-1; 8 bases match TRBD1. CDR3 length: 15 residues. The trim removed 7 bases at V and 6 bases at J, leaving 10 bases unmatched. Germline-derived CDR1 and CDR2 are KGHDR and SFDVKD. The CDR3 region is CATRGAGTGFNEQFF. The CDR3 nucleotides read TGTGCCACCAGGGGGGCCGGGACAGGATTCAATGAGCAGTTCTTC.

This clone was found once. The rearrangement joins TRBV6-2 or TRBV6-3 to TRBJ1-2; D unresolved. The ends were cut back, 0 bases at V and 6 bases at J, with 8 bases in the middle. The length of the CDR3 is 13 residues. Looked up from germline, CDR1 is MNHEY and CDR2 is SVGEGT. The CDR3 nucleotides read TGTGCCAGCAGTTACTCGAATCCGGATGGCTACACCTTC. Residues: CASSYSNPDGYTF.

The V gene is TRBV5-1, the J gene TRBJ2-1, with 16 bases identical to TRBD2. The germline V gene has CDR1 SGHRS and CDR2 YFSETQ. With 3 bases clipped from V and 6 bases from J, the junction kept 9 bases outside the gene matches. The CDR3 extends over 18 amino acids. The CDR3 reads CASSWAGTSGGAVNEQFF. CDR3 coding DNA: TGCGCCAGCAGCTGGGCCGGGACTAGCGGGGGGGCCGTCAATGAGCAGTTCTTC.

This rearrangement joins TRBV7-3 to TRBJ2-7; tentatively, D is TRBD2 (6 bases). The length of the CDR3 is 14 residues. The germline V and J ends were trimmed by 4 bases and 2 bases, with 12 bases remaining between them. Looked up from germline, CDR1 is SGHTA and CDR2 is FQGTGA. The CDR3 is CASSSPGGAYEQYF. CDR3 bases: TGTGCCAGCAGCTCCCCCGGAGGGGCCTACGAGCAGTACTTC.

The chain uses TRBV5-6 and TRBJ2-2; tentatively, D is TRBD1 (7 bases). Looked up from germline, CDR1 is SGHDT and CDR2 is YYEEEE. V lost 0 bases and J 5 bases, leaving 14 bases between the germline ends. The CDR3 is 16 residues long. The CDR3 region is CASSLGRGPRTGELFF. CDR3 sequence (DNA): TGTGCCAGCAGCTTGGGGAGGGGGCCGAGGACCGGGGAGCTGTTTTTT. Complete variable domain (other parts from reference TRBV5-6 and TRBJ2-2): DAGVTQSPTHLIKTRGQQVTLRCSPKSGHDTVSWYQQALGQGPQFIFQYYEEEERQRGNFPDRFSGHQFPNYSSELNVNALLLGDSALYLCASSLGRGPRTGELFFGEGSRLTVL.

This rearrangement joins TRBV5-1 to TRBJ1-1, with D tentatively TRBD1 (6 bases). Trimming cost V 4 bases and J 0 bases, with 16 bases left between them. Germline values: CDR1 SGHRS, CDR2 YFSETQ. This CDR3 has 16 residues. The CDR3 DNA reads TGCGCCAGCAGCCTTTCGACAGGCCCCATGAACACTGAAGCTTTCTTT. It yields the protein CASSLSTGPMNTEAFF.

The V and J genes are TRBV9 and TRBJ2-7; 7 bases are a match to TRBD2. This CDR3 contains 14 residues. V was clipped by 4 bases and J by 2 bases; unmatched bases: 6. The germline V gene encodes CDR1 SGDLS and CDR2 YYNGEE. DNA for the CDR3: TGTGCCAGCAGCCCCCGTCGGGGGGCCTACGAGCAGTACTTC. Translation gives CASSPRRGAYEQYF. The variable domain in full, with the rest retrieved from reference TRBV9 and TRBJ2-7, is DSGVTQTPKHLITATGQRVTLRCSPRSGDLSVYWYQQSLDQGLQFLIQYYNGEERAKGNILERFSAQQFPDLHSELNLSSLELGDSALYFCASSPRRGAYEQYFGPGTRLTVT.